These 17 T cell receptor beta chains share one sample of origin, sequenced in a study of blood T cell repertoires in COVID-19. Profiling relied on immunoSEQ multiplex PCR, and the TCRdb table lists in-frame clones only, not all of them. Here the sample spans around 84,000 clones, around 90% being singletons. The specimen sequenced was peripheral blood. Source of these receptors: a man older than 75 with active or convalescent COVID-19.

The chain carries TRBV19 and TRBJ1-2; TRBD1 is a possible D gene (6 bases). From germline, CDR1 is LNHDA and CDR2 SQIVND (reference sequence). CDR3 length: 14 amino acids. V was cut by 0 bases and J by 7 bases, with 12 bases left in between. This CDR3 is CASSIDRGRSGYTF. The CDR3 nucleotides are TGTGCCAGTAGTATAGACAGGGGACGGAGTGGCTACACCTTC.

V and J are TRBV5-1 and TRBJ1-4, with TRBD1 identical over 8 bases. V lost 4 bases and J lost 7; bases outside the gene matches: 6. The V gene's germline CDR1 is SGHRS and CDR2 YFSETQ. This CDR3 has 14 residues. CDR3 loop: CASSGQGAVEKLFF. The CDR3 nucleotides are TGCGCCAGCAGCGGGCAGGGGGCTGTTGAAAAACTGTTTTTT.

This chain connects TRBV6-5 to TRBJ1-1, with D uncertain. The CDR3 runs 14 residues. Trimming stripped 0 bases from V and 1 base from J, with 6 bases between. Looked up from germline, CDR1 is MNHEY and CDR2 is SVGAGI. CDR3 coding DNA: TGTGCCAGCAGTTACTCGACGGGGAACACTGAAGCTTTCTTT. Its translation is CASSYSTGNTEAFF.

This chain joins TRBV6-1 and TRBJ1-2; D is undetermined. The length of the CDR3 is 14 residues. The germline V and J ends were trimmed by 1 base and 4 bases, with 10 bases remaining between them. Germline loops: CDR1 MNHNS, CDR2 SASEGT. The CDR3 region is CASSEGGGSYGYTF. The DNA of the CDR3 is TGTGCCAGCAGTGAAGGGGGAGGTAGCTATGGCTACACCTTC.

This clone turned up a few times. The same CDR3 also results from other DNA sequences found in this sample. The J gene is TRBJ1-2, the V gene TRBV5-1; 7 nucleotides agree with TRBD1. The CDR3 is 14 amino acids. The J segment lost 2 bases and the V segment lost 4 bases, leaving 5 bases of the junction unmatched. Germline-derived CDR1 and CDR2 are SGHRS and YFSETQ. Here the CDR3 reads CASSAGTANYGYTF. CDR3 coding DNA: TGCGCCAGCAGCGCCGGGACAGCAAACTATGGCTACACCTTC.

V is TRBV6-6 and J is TRBJ1-5, with TRBD1 matching over 12 bases. CDR1 is MNHNY, CDR2 SVGAGI, per germline (reference sequence). CDR3 size: 16 residues. The junction had 9 bases not matched to a gene; V was cut back by 6 bases and J by 6 bases. CDR3: CASRKRGQGAPQPQHF. CDR3 nucleotides: TGTGCCAGCAGAAAACGGGGACAGGGGGCGCCTCAGCCCCAGCATTTT.

This clone was detected a few times. This CDR3 reads CASSLQGADTIYF. CDR3 sequence (DNA): TGTGCCAGCAGTTTACAGGGGGCGGACACCATATATTTT. The chain has TRBV6-5 and TRBJ1-3; 9 bases match TRBD1. The trim removed 4 bases at V and 8 bases at J, leaving 3 bases unmatched. Germline loops: CDR1 MNHEY, CDR2 SVGAGI. This CDR3 comprises 13 residues.

The chain recombines TRBV18 with TRBJ2-5; D not certain. The CDR3 is made up of 13 amino acids. Germline CDR1 is KGHSH and CDR2 is LQKENI. V was trimmed by 5 bases and J by 2 bases, leaving 9 bases between them. CDR3 in amino acids: CASSTDKQETQYF. CDR3 bases: TGTGCCAGCTCAACCGACAAACAAGAGACCCAGTACTTC.

This sequence joins TRBV15 and TRBJ2-3; TRBD2 aligns across 8 bases. CDR1 LNHNV and CDR2 YYDKDF come from the germline V gene (reference sequence). The V gene end was trimmed by 7 bases and the J gene end by 1 base; junction bases not matched to a gene: 1. This CDR3 has 13 amino acids. CDR3 sequence reads: CATKGLGTDTQYF. In nucleotides, the CDR3 is TGTGCCACCAAGGGACTAGGCACAGATACGCAGTATTTT.

The rearrangement uses TRBV7-9 and TRBJ1-1; no clear D. The V and J ends lost 5 bases and 1 base respectively, with 11 bases between them. Looked up from germline, CDR1 is SEHNR and CDR2 is FQNEAQ (reference sequence). The CDR3 covers 14 residues. Here the CDR3 DNA reads TGTGCCAGCAGCGATTTCAGCGGGAACACTGAAGCTTTCTTT. Residues: CASSDFSGNTEAFF.

CDR3 amino acids: CASSDQGWNTQYF. In nucleotides, the CDR3 is TGTGCCAGCAGTGACCAGGGTTGGAATACGCAGTATTTT. The chain joins TRBV2 to TRBJ2-3; TRBD1 is a possible D gene (5 bases). The CDR3 covers 13 residues. Germline V gene data show CDR1 as SNHLY and CDR2 as FYNNEI. Between the trimmed V and J ends, which lost 3 bases and 7 bases, there was a span of 11 bases.

The chain uses TRBV28 and TRBJ2-7, with 8 bases matching TRBD1. The CDR3 is 13 amino acids. The J segment lost 4 bases and the V segment lost 8 bases, leaving 7 bases of the junction unmatched. Germline V gives CDR1 MDHEN, CDR2 SYDVKM. The CDR3 DNA follows: TGTGCCAGCCGCGGACAGGGTGTATACGAGCAGTACGTC. Its translation: CASRGQGVYEQYV.

The CDR3 sequence: CASSVRGGPDSPLHF. The CDR3 DNA sequence: TGTGCCAGCAGCGTCCGGGGGGGTCCCGATTCACCCCTCCACTTT. This chain links TRBV7-3 with TRBJ1-6, with D tentatively TRBD1 (5 bases). Trimming removed 5 bases at V and 8 bases at J, with 16 bases between. This CDR3 region has 15 residues. CDR1 SGHTA and CDR2 FQGTGA come from the germline V gene.

The rearrangement joins TRBV7-8 to TRBJ1-3; D might be TRBD1 (6 bases). The CDR3 spans 16 residues. CDR1 and CDR2 (germline): SGHVS, FQNEAQ. V shed 0 bases and J shed 4 bases, with 13 bases lying between them. The CDR3 DNA follows: TGTGCCAGCAGCTTAGCTGGTGCAGGGGAGGGAAACACCATATATTTT. Amino acid sequence: CASSLAGAGEGNTIYF.

V is TRBV19 and J is TRBJ1-6, with 7 bases lining up with TRBD1. Germline V gene sequence: CDR1 LNHDA, CDR2 SQIVND (reference sequence). This CDR3 comprises 14 residues. Trimming at V came to 1 base and at J to 10 bases, leaving 4 bases not matched to a gene. The CDR3 loop is CASSIARGESPLHF. CDR3 in DNA: TGTGCCAGTAGTATAGCCAGGGGGGAATCACCCCTCCACTTT.

This clone came up a few times. The chain employs TRBV28 and TRBJ1-2, with TRBD1 matching 8 bases. The germline CDR1 and CDR2 sequences are MDHEN and SYDVKM. This CDR3 contains 14 residues. V was pared by 5 bases and J by 8 bases, with 10 bases of the junction left unmatched. CDR3 DNA sequence: TGTGCCAGCAGTCCTTGGACAGGGAGTGGGGGCTACACCTTC. Translation gives CASSPWTGSGGYTF.

The chain joins TRBV6-5 to TRBJ1-5; D ambiguous. Germline V gene sequence: CDR1 MNHEY, CDR2 SVGAGI. V lost 8 bases, J lost 5 bases, and 13 bases lay in between. The CDR3 has 13 residues. The CDR3 spells CASQETKYQPQHF. DNA of the CDR3: TGTGCCAGCCAAGAGACAAAGTATCAGCCCCAGCATTTT.